Here is one T cell receptor (beta chain) with its context. The target antigen is unknown. The sample belongs to a study of memory CD4+ T cells and cytomegalovirus serostatus. Overall study results and limits: Each of approximately 73 CMV-associated TCRbeta sequences occurred in one to five individuals.

The CDR3 loop spans 12 amino acids. Trimming removed 4 bases from V and 5 bases from J, with 9 bases in between. Germline V gene data show CDR1 as MGHDK and CDR2 as SYGVNS. The sort gate was single viable CD3+CD4+CD8-CD45RO+ cells for memory CD4+ T cells. CD4+ T cells were isolated by positive magnetic selection. TCRdb's copy holds only in-frame clones and misses some; the assay was immunoSEQ multiplex PCR. This sample has about 48,000 clones, with roughly 73% found just once. Sequenced material: memory CD4+ T cells from blood. The TCR originated in an adult in good health and CMV-seronegative. The genes are TRBV25-1 and TRBJ2-7; maybe TRBD2 (5 bases). The CDR3 is CASSGGVDEQYF. The CDR3 DNA sequence: TGTGCCAGCAGTGGGGGAGTGGACGAGCAGTACTTC.